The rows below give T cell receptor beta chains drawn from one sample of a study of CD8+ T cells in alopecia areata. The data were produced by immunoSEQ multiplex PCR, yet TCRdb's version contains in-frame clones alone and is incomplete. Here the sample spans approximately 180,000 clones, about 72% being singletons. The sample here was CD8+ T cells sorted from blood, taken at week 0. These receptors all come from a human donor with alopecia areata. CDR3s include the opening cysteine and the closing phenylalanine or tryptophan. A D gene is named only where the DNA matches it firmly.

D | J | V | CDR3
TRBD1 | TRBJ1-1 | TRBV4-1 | CASSQDRGGNEEVAFF
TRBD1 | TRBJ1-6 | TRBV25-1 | CASSGGTGIPYNSPLHF
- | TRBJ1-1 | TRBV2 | CASSDRNTEAFF
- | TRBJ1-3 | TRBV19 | CASTFGPRPGNTIYF
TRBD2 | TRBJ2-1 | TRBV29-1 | CSVEGGDEQFF
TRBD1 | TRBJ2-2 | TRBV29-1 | CSVEGGGQFGTGELFF
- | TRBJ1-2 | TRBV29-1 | CSVGTGTDYGYTF
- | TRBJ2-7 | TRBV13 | CASSTRDPTIEQYF
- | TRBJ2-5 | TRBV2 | CASRGDTGTQYF
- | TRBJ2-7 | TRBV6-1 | CASREDLGTDEQYF
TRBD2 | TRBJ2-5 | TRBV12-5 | CASEARGGGETQYF
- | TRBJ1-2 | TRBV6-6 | CASTRGYGYTF
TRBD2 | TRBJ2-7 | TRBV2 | CASSETSGDATYEQYF
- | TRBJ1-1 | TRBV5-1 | CASSLGYPQAEAFF
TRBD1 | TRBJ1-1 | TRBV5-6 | CASSSDRVEAFF
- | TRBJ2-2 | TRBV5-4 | CASSGTGELFF
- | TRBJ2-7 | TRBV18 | CASSPGGPYEQYF
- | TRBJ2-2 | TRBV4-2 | CASSNPGETTGELFF
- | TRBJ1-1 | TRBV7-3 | CASSSQGTEAFF
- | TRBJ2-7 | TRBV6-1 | CASRVWDSYEQYF
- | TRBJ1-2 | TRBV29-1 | CSVEWLGRGYGYTF
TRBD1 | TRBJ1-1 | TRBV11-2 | CASGQGVTEAFF
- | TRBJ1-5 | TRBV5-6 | CASSAGGRGRNQPQHF
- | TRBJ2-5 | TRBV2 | CASCPRASYTTETQYF